Listed here are 27 T cell receptor beta chains from one sample, sequenced in a study of blood T cell repertoires in COVID-19. This table comes from immunoSEQ multiplex PCR, and its TCRdb copy is limited to in-frame clones, with some not included. The sample consists of around 200,000 clones, around 87% of them appearing once. The sequenced sample consisted of peripheral blood. Every receptor here comes from a man younger than 35 with active or convalescent COVID-19.

The chain is built from TRBV19 and TRBJ1-5; unclear D gene. The CDR3 length is 14 residues. The ends were cut back, 3 bases at V and 7 bases at J, with 13 bases in the middle. The germline gives CDR1 LNHDA, CDR2 SQIVND (reference sequence). CDR3: CASSIYAGNQPQHF. The CDR3 DNA reads as TGTGCCAGTAGTATTTATGCGGGAAACCAGCCCCAGCATTTT.

The chain uses TRBV7-2 and TRBJ2-1, with 7 bases identical to TRBD2. Germline V lookup: CDR1 SGHTA, CDR2 FQGNSA. This CDR3 region has 16 residues. The junction had 8 bases not matched to a gene; V was cut back by 4 bases and J by 2 bases. CDR3: CASSYQAGLTYNEQFF. Written as DNA, the CDR3 is TGTGCCAGCAGCTACCAAGCGGGACTAACCTACAATGAGCAGTTCTTC.

The gene calls are TRBV11-2 and TRBJ1-1, with D tentatively TRBD1 (6 bases). V lost 5 bases to trimming and J lost 5 bases, with 12 bases between them. This CDR3 spans 13 amino acids. In germline, CDR1 is SGHAT, CDR2 FQNNGV. CDR3 in DNA: TGTGCCAGCAGCGCACAGGGTGGTACTGAAGCTTTCTTT. This encodes CASSAQGGTEAFF.

The chain uses TRBV9 and TRBJ1-6; D is ambiguous. The V gene lost 0 bases and the J gene lost 7 bases, with 8 bases spanning the gap. Germline lookup yields CDR1 SGDLS and CDR2 YYNGEE. CDR3 length: 14 residues. The chain's CDR3 is CASSVVDMNSPLHF. CDR3 coding DNA: TGTGCCAGCAGCGTAGTCGACATGAATTCACCCCTCCACTTT.

The V gene is TRBV30, the J gene TRBJ1-5, with D possibly being TRBD1 (6 bases). Trimming removed 7 bases from V and 3 bases from J, with 19 bases in between. CDR1 and CDR2 (germline): GTSNPN, SVGIG (reference sequence). CDR3 length equals 15 residues. CDR3 DNA sequence: TGTGCCTCTGGACAGAGGGGTTTGGACAATCAGCCCCAGCATTTT. The encoded protein is CASGQRGLDNQPQHF. The complete variable domain, with remaining parts taken from reference TRBV30 and TRBJ1-5, reads SQTIHQWPATLVQPVGSPLSLECTVEGTSNPNLYWYRQAAGRGLQLLFYSVGIGQISSEVPQNLSASRPQDRQFILSSKKLLLSDSGFYLCASGQRGLDNQPQHFGDGTRLSIL.

V usage is TRBV5-1 and J usage is TRBJ1-3; unclear D gene. V lost 0 bases and J lost 0, with 10 bases in between. The CDR3 runs 16 residues. In germline, CDR1 is SGHRS, CDR2 YFSETQ. The CDR3: CASSLEYSTSGNTIYF. The CDR3 DNA reads TGCGCCAGCAGCTTGGAATACAGCACCTCTGGAAACACCATATATTTT.

This chain joins TRBV18 and TRBJ2-1; weak D call: TRBD1 (5 bases). This CDR3 comprises 15 residues. The germline gives CDR1 KGHSH, CDR2 LQKENI. V lost 6 bases and J lost 15, with 27 bases in between. CDR3 sequence: CASSIGQGLTQVPFF. The DNA of the CDR3 is TGTGCCAGCTCCATCGGGCAGGGTCTTACCCAGGTCCCGTTCTTC. Full variable domain (rest looked up from reference TRBV18 and TRBJ2-1): NAGVMQNPRHLVRRRGQEARLRCSPMKGHSHVYWYRQLPEEGLKFMVYLQKENIIDESGMPKERFSAEFPKEGPSILRIQQVVRGDSAAYFCASSIGQGLTQVPFFGPGTRLTVL.

This chain uses TRBV11-2 with TRBJ1-2; the D is unclear. In germline, CDR1 is SGHAT, CDR2 FQNNGV. CDR3 length equals 12 residues. Trimming pared 8 bases from V and 2 bases from J, leaving 9 bases between. The CDR3 region is CASSAINYGYTF. DNA for the CDR3: TGTGCCAGCTCCGCGATAAACTATGGCTACACCTTC.

Of note for this clone: The limits of the CDR3 on the DNA are not certain, so only TCRdb's listed CDR3 is given. The CDR3 reads CASSSSLAGGFQFF. The V call is TRBV6-5, the J call TRBJ2-1; TRBD2, the table's D call, was not compared with the DNA. Germline V gene sequence: CDR1 MNHEY, CDR2 SVGAGI. From its first to its last residue, the CDR3 has 14 amino acids.

This clone has a single count. The gene calls are TRBV21-1 and TRBJ1-2; the listed D gene, TRBD1, was not tested against the DNA. TRBV21-1 is a pseudogene locus. CDR3 length: 15 residues. The CDR3 region is CASSKGAGDGYGYTF. The CDR3 DNA follows: TGTGCCAGCAGCAAAGGGGCAGGGGATGGCTATGGCTACACCTTC.

The chain employs TRBV2 and TRBJ1-6; 8 bases are shared with TRBD1. This CDR3 spans 15 amino acids. V was clipped by 6 bases and J by 7 bases; unmatched bases: 8. Germline values: CDR1 SNHLY, CDR2 FYNNEI. CDR3 residues: CASRFRTGWNSPLHF. The CDR3 DNA is TGTGCCAGCAGGTTTAGGACAGGGTGGAATTCACCCCTCCACTTT. The full variable domain, completed using reference TRBV2 and TRBJ1-6, is EPEVTQTPSHQVTQMGQEVILRCVPISNHLYFYWYRQILGQKVEFLVSFYNNEISEKSEIFDDQFSVERPDGSNFTLKIRSTKLEDSAMYFCASRFRTGWNSPLHFGNGTRLTVT.

The CDR3 loop is CASSLASPSVDYGYTF. In nucleotides, the CDR3 is TGTGCCAGCAGCTTAGCTTCCCCGAGCGTGGACTATGGCTACACCTTC. The chain couples TRBV7-9 to TRBJ1-2, with no clear D. CDR1 and CDR2 from the germline V gene are SEHNR and FQNEAQ (reference sequence). The CDR3 spans 16 residues. Trimming removed 0 bases from V and 3 bases from J, with 14 bases in between.

The rearrangement uses TRBV27 and TRBJ2-2, with 9 bases lining up with TRBD2. V was clipped by 6 bases and J by 4 bases; unmatched bases: 6. The CDR3 is made up of 15 amino acids. The germline gives CDR1 MNHEY, CDR2 SMNVEV (reference sequence). CDR3 in amino acids: CASSFSGGFTGELFF. DNA for the CDR3: TGTGCCAGCAGCTTTAGCGGGGGCTTCACCGGGGAGCTGTTTTTT.

The chain uses TRBV11-2 and TRBJ1-2; a weak D match, TRBD1 (5 bases). Germline V gene data show CDR1 as SGHAT and CDR2 as FQNNGV. CDR3 size: 15 residues. The germline V and J ends were trimmed by 4 bases and 4 bases, with 16 bases remaining between them. The DNA of the CDR3 is TGTGCCAGCAGCTCGACAGAAACACGTGCCTATGGCTACACCTTC. Translation: CASSSTETRAYGYTF.

The V gene is TRBV2, the J gene TRBJ1-4; perhaps TRBD1 as D (6 bases). The germline V and J ends were trimmed by 4 bases and 7 bases, with 13 bases remaining between them. CDR3 length equals 14 residues. Germline CDR1 SNHLY, CDR2 FYNNEI. The CDR3 DNA reads TGTGCCAGCAGTGGGGGGGGCTACGGTGAAAAACTGTTTTTT. Its protein is CASSGGGYGEKLFF.

The genes are TRBV3-1 (or the pseudogene TRBV3-2) and TRBJ2-1; D gene uncertain. Germline V gene lookup returns CDR1 LGHDT and CDR2 YNNKEL (reference sequence). The CDR3 totals 14 residues. The V and J ends lost 0 bases and 8 bases respectively, with 11 bases between them. In nucleotides, the CDR3 is TGTGCCAGCAGCCAAGATCGACTTCCCGATGAGCAGTTCTTC. Residues: CASSQDRLPDEQFF.

This sequence joins TRBV6-6 and TRBJ2-7; 9 nucleotides line up with TRBD1. With V trimmed by 4 bases and J by 4 bases, 5 bases remained unmatched. CDR1 is MNHNY and CDR2 is SVGAGI in the germline V gene (reference sequence). This CDR3 contains 14 residues. Written as DNA, the CDR3 is TGTGCCAGCAGTTTTCAGGGACAGGGATACGAGCAGTACGTC. This sequence encodes CASSFQGQGYEQYV.

The J gene is TRBJ1-3, the V gene TRBV11-3, with 7 positions matching TRBD1. The CDR3 totals 13 residues. V shed 5 bases and J 4 bases; nucleotides not matched to a gene: 2. The V gene's germline CDR1 is SGHNT and CDR2 YENEEA. The CDR3 coding sequence is TGTGCCAGCAGCGTGGGACAGGGAAACACCATATATTTT. Its translation is CASSVGQGNTIYF.

The rearrangement joins TRBV28 to TRBJ1-5, with 8 positions matching TRBD1. J lost 5 bases, V lost 4 bases, and 7 bases had no gene match. CDR3 length: 15 amino acids. Germline assignment: CDR1 MDHEN and CDR2 SYDVKM. CDR3 region: CASSSLGQGHQPQHF. The CDR3 bases are TGTGCCAGCAGTTCCCTTGGACAGGGACATCAGCCCCAGCATTTT.

This chain uses TRBV27 with TRBJ2-2; 12 bases align to TRBD2. The CDR3 sequence is 18 residues long. The V gene's germline CDR1 is MNHEY and CDR2 SMNVEV (reference sequence). Unmatched junction bases numbered 10, after V lost 5 bases and J lost 3 bases. The CDR3 nucleotides are TGTGCCAGCAGTGTCCCGGGACTAGCGGGCTCGGACACCGGGGAGCTGTTTTTT. Residues: CASSVPGLAGSDTGELFF.

The V call is TRBV29-1, the J call TRBJ2-7; possibly TRBD2 for D (5 bases). Germline V CDR1 and CDR2: SQVTM, ANQGSEA. The CDR3 spans 12 residues. V dropped 5 bases and J dropped 4 bases, with 12 bases sitting between them. The CDR3 here is CSVYEEVYEQYF. CDR3 bases: TGCAGCGTTTATGAGGAGGTTTACGAGCAGTACTTC.

The rearrangement joins TRBV14 to TRBJ1-2; D possibly corresponds to TRBD1 (6 bases). CDR1 is SGHDN and CDR2 is FVKESK in the germline V gene. V was pared by 4 bases and J by 5 bases, with 17 bases between. CDR3 length: 15 residues. CDR3 sequence (DNA): TGTGCCAGCAGCCGGGAACAGGGACGGATTTATGGCTACACCTTC. It yields the protein CASSREQGRIYGYTF.

The V gene is TRBV27, the J gene TRBJ2-7, with D maybe TRBD2 (7 bases). Per germline, CDR1 MNHEY and CDR2 SMNVEV (reference sequence). The CDR3 is 15 residues long. The V gene lost 4 bases and the J gene lost 2 bases, with 15 bases spanning the gap. Here the CDR3 reads CASSYAAGGPYEQYV. The CDR3, as DNA: TGTGCCAGCAGTTATGCTGCCGGGGGGCCCTACGAGCAGTACGTC.

The rearrangement links TRBV6-5 to TRBJ2-1; the match to TRBD1 covers 7 bases. V lost 8 bases to trimming and J lost 4 bases; unmatched junction nucleotides: 11. The length of the CDR3 is 15 residues. Looked up from germline, CDR1 is MNHEY and CDR2 is SVGAGI. For the CDR3, the DNA is TGTGCCAGCGGGACACAGGGGTCGTTTTACAATGAGCAGTTCTTC. Its protein product is CASGTQGSFYNEQFF.

Only a few counts were recorded for this clone. The DNA for the CDR3 is TGTGCCAGCAGCCAACACCCACAGGGGGCGAACACTGAAGCTTTCTTT. It codes for CASSQHPQGANTEAFF. The rearrangement links TRBV4-2 to TRBJ1-1; the match to TRBD1 covers 9 bases. The V segment lost 2 bases and the J segment 1 base; nucleotides outside the gene matches: 5. The CDR3 length is 16 residues. Germline V lookup: CDR1 LGHNA, CDR2 YNFKEQ.

This sequence joins TRBV30 and TRBJ1-2, with a possible D match to TRBD1 (5 bases). Germline V gives CDR1 GTSNPN, CDR2 SVGIG (reference sequence). Between the trimmed V and J ends, which lost 4 bases and 3 bases, there was a span of 12 bases. This CDR3 has 13 residues. The CDR3: CAWTLQGDYGYTF. CDR3 nucleotide sequence: TGTGCCTGGACCTTGCAGGGTGACTATGGCTACACCTTC.

The V call is TRBV6-6, the J call TRBJ1-1; no clear D gene. The CDR3 has 10 amino acids. CDR1 and CDR2 from the germline V gene are MNHNY and SVGAGI (reference sequence). V lost 10 bases to trimming and J lost 8 bases, with 11 bases between them. The CDR3 region is CATADWEAFF. The CDR3 DNA reads TGTGCCACTGCGGATTGGGAAGCTTTCTTT.